This T cell receptor (beta chain) derives from a study of breast tumors, draining lymph nodes, adjacent tissues. Study-wide points: Compared with lymph nodes, tumors were less diverse; compared with nontumor tissue, more. Data only fit, rather than demonstrated, lymph node origin of most tumor T cells.

As concerns this clonotype: Its antigen is unidentified. The junction differs from germline at one of its ends, possibly a read error.

This CDR3 contains 13 residues. Germline CDR1 is DFQATT and CDR2 is SNEGSKA (reference sequence). TCRdb re-analysed the multiplex PCR reads in MiXCR, keeping a single row per CDR3 protein. The profile shows some 66,000 distinct CDR3 sequences, around 60% of them singletons. The chain has TRBV20-1 and TRBJ2-1; 9 positions agree with TRBD1. The sequence was obtained from a female donor with breast cancer. Some clones in this sample may be carry-over from other donors' samples. The sequencing input was breast tumor tissue. Written as DNA, the CDR3 is TGCAGTGCTAAACGGACAGGGGACAACGAGCAGTTCTTC. It encodes CSAKRTGDNEQFF.